This T cell receptor (beta chain) comes out of a study of vaccination and CD4 T cells after COVID-19. Study as a whole: At a median roughly 70 days (range 14 to 241) after dose two, post-vaccine samples were obtained. Investigators stimulated cells with overlapping spike peptides drawn from SARS-CoV-2, HCoV-NL63, HCoV-OC43 and HCoV-229E. Treatment of control cultures consisted of a CEFX pool, an HIV-1 Nef pool, or no peptide.

This clonotype turned up a few times. Antigen unknown. Noted treatment: approximately nine-day PBMC culture with coronavirus spike peptide pools or control peptides (ViraFEST assay). The study sequenced cultured CD4+ T cell DNA using the Oncomine TCR Beta short-read assay. TCRdb recomputed calls from the PCR reads with MiXCR, one row per CDR3 protein. The table has some 10,000 distinct CDR3 sequences, around 59% seen once. V was shortened by 3 bases and J by 2 bases, with 9 bases between the two germline ends. CDR1 is SEHNR and CDR2 is FQNEAQ in the germline V gene (reference sequence). The length of the CDR3 is 14 residues.

The sample consisted of CD4+ T cells from blood, cultured in vitro. The V call is TRBV7-9, the J call TRBJ2-3; D is ambiguous. The source of this sequence is a human donor who had recovered from COVID-19. The CDR3 here is CASSFGSHTDTQYF. DNA of the CDR3: TGTGCCAGCAGCTTCGGTAGCCACACAGATACGCAGTATTTT.